Below, 14 T cell receptor beta chains from the same sample are listed, as sequenced in a study of Graves' ophthalmopathy and Graves' hyperthyroidism. RNA transcripts were the source from which TCR beta CDR3 regions were amplified. In the first round, RT-PCR was carried out with HTBI primers, and a multiplex PCR formed the second round. MiXCR, run by TCRdb on the multiplex PCR reads, gives a single entry per CDR3 protein. Among under 200,000 distinct CDR3 sequences, more than 30% were seen once, and the ten largest hold around 5.8%. The sequenced sample was peripheral blood. The receptors originated from a woman in her thirties or forties with Graves' ophthalmopathy.

This clonotype came up many times. This chain uses TRBV4-2 with TRBJ1-3, with no clear D. Per germline, CDR1 LGHNA and CDR2 YNFKEQ. Trimming left V 3 bases short and J 0 bases short, with 6 bases between. The CDR3 totals 14 residues. CDR3 sequence: CASSHVDSGNTIYF. In DNA form, the CDR3 reads TGTGCCAGCAGCCATGTCGACTCTGGAAACACCATATATTTT.

This clonotype came up many times. The rearrangement links TRBV6-5 to TRBJ1-5; D is undetermined. Trimming cost V 5 bases and J 2 bases, with 10 bases left between them. This CDR3 region has 14 residues. Germline values: CDR1 MNHEY, CDR2 SVGAGI. CDR3 nucleotides: TGTGCCAGCAGTCTCGAGCGAGGCAATCAGCCCCAGCATTTT. It encodes CASSLERGNQPQHF.

This chain connects TRBV12-3 or TRBV12-4 to TRBJ1-1, with a possible D match to TRBD1 (6 bases). The CDR3 consists of 11 residues. V lost 5 bases, J lost 9 bases, and 10 bases lay in between. CDR3 sequence: CASSRDTQAFF. In DNA form, the CDR3 reads TGTGCCAGCAGTCGGGACACCCAAGCTTTCTTT.

The chain is built from TRBV12-3 or TRBV12-4 and TRBJ2-3; TRBD2 aligns across 9 bases. This CDR3 spans 15 amino acids. J lost 2 bases, V lost 2 bases, and 2 bases had no gene match. Here the CDR3 reads CASSLLAGPTDTQYF. The CDR3 DNA is TGTGCCAGCAGTTTACTAGCGGGGCCCACAGATACGCAGTATTTT.

The V and J genes are TRBV6-1 and TRBJ1-2; D gene unclear. V gave up 2 bases and J gave up 9 bases, with 16 bases separating them. Per the germline V gene, CDR1 is MNHNS and CDR2 is SASEGT. This CDR3 has 14 residues. CDR3 DNA: TGTGCCAGCAGTGAAAGGACGAGGGAGGGTAGCTACACCTTC. It translates to CASSERTREGSYTF.

This clonotype was seen only a few times. This chain connects TRBV7-2 to TRBJ1-5; D unresolved. Trimming stripped 3 bases from V and 0 bases from J, with 9 bases between. This CDR3 is 15 amino acids long. CDR1 is SGHTA and CDR2 is FQGNSA in the germline V gene. CDR3 in amino acids: CASSFAAGSNQPQHF. The CDR3 coding sequence is TGTGCCAGCAGCTTCGCCGCCGGTAGCAATCAGCCCCAGCATTTT.

J is TRBJ1-6 and V is TRBV27; weak D call: TRBD1 (5 bases). Deletions cut 3 bases from V and 10 bases from J, with 16 bases between. CDR3 size: 15 residues. Per the germline V gene, CDR1 is MNHEY and CDR2 is SMNVEV (reference sequence). The CDR3 protein is CASSFVAGTGSPLHF. As DNA, the CDR3 is TGTGCCAGCAGTTTTGTGGCAGGGACTGGCTCACCCCTCCACTTT.

This clonotype appeared many times. This rearrangement joins TRBV28 to TRBJ2-2; D possibly uses TRBD1 or TRBD2 (5 bases each). V lost 7 bases, J lost 3 bases, and 9 bases lay in between. The CDR3 sequence is 13 residues long. CDR1 MDHEN and CDR2 SYDVKM come from the germline V gene. The DNA for the CDR3 is TGTGCCAGCACCATGGGGGACACCGGGGAGCTGTTTTTT. It yields the protein CASTMGDTGELFF.

This clonotype was detected many times. The chain has TRBV11-2 and TRBJ2-7; 7 nucleotides align to TRBD1. Germline V gene sequence: CDR1 SGHAT, CDR2 FQNNGV. With 1 base clipped from V and 3 bases from J, the junction kept 3 bases outside the gene matches. The CDR3 extends over 14 amino acids. CDR3 in amino acids: CASSLASGGYEQYF. CDR3 in DNA: TGTGCCAGCAGCTTAGCTTCAGGGGGCTACGAGCAGTACTTC.

A few counts support this clonotype. This chain uses TRBV18 with TRBJ2-3, with D possibly TRBD2 on 6 matching bases. This CDR3 region has 17 residues. Trimming took off 2 bases at V and 0 bases at J, with 15 bases between the two ends. Germline loops: CDR1 KGHSH, CDR2 LQKENI. The CDR3 DNA reads TGTGCCAGCTCACCATGGGGGGAAACTACTAGCACAGATACGCAGTATTTT. Its protein is CASSPWGETTSTDTQYF.

This clonotype has a count of ten or more. The rearrangement links TRBV7-2 to TRBJ1-5; 7 bases are shared with TRBD1. With 6 bases clipped from V and 6 bases from J, the junction kept 11 bases outside the gene matches. The CDR3 is 15 amino acids. Per the germline V gene, CDR1 is SGHTA and CDR2 is FQGNSA. Here the CDR3 DNA reads TGTGCCAGCAGTTCGCAACCAGGGGGTATTCAGCCCCAGCATTTT. It translates to CASSSQPGGIQPQHF.

This clonotype was observed many times. The J gene is TRBJ2-7, the V gene TRBV14, with TRBD2 as a possible D gene (5 bases). This CDR3 is built from 11 residues. CDR1 and CDR2 (germline): SGHDN, FVKESK. V was shortened by 4 bases and J by 7 bases, with 8 bases between the two germline ends. CDR3 region: CASSPGGEQYF. The CDR3 DNA is TGTGCCAGCAGCCCAGGCGGGGAGCAGTACTTC.

J is TRBJ2-5 and V is TRBV6-5; 12 bases line up with TRBD2. CDR3 length: 16 residues. Looked up from germline, CDR1 is MNHEY and CDR2 is SVGAGI. The ends lost 3 bases at V and 0 bases at J; junction bases unmatched: 2. The CDR3 sequence is CASSYLAGGNQETQYF. In DNA form, the CDR3 reads TGTGCCAGCAGTTATCTAGCGGGGGGGAACCAAGAGACCCAGTACTTC.

The V call is TRBV28, the J call TRBJ2-7, with D maybe TRBD1 (7 bases). This CDR3 comprises 13 residues. Germline CDR1 MDHEN, CDR2 SYDVKM. Trimming removed 6 bases from V and 3 bases from J, with 12 bases in between. CDR3 loop: CASREGQNYEQYF. CDR3 nucleotides: TGTGCCAGCAGGGAGGGACAGAACTACGAGCAGTACTTC.